The rows below give T cell receptor beta chains drawn from one sample of a study of neurological immune-mediated disorders. MiXCR was run by TCRdb on the 5' RACE reads, yielding one entry per CDR3 protein. This sample has 30,000 to 45,000 distinct CDR3 sequences, with nearly 5% found just once. The sequenced sample consisted of CD4+ T cells from blood. The receptor source for this set is a man aged 18 to 30 in good health. Each CDR3 is given with its conserved first and last residue.

TRBV6-5,CASSYDRTSGNTIYF
TRBV5-6,CASSSRIRGTGANVLTF
TRBV27,CASSFTQVDNEQFF
TRBV7-2,CASSLQAGQETQYF
TRBV5-1,CASSLVGEQFF
TRBV7-2,CAERGPQSSGNTIYF
TRBV7-6,CASSLRGDEQFF
TRBV12-3/TRBV12-4,CASSWGVARSEQYF
TRBV5-1,CASSLGQGNYGYTF
TRBV12-3/TRBV12-4,CASSSDRVAYGYTF
TRBV10-3,CAIRAGQGSAEAFF
TRBV20-1,CSFGTSGYNEQFF
TRBV20-1,CSARSGNSPLHF
TRBV5-1,CATNLQGENEQFF
TRBV7-2,CASSPTGWHNEQFF
TRBV20-1,CSARDQGLTAPGNEQFF
TRBV14,CASSHWTSGGAGYNEQFF
TRBV2,CASSPRGGRTDTQYF
TRBV5-1,CASSLEGPPTDEQFF
TRBV11-3,CASSLGANTEAFF
TRBV5-1,CAAAGGRIEGTDTQYF
TRBV20-1,CSASQTGGSEKLFF
TRBV12-3/TRBV12-4,CASSLLRGEIGTEAFF
TRBV5-1,CASSIGTGNEKLFF
TRBV5-1,CASSTGQNNEQFF
TRBV5-1,CASSERQGIGTEAFF